The present entry profiles one TCR beta chain with its context. The antigen it binds to is not known. Base qualities are not provided; no much larger clone lies one nucleotide away. V loses 5 bases at its end and J loses 4 bases; junction bases beyond the gene matches: 2. Based on the germline V gene, the CDR1 and CDR2 sequences are MDHEN and SYDVKM. The CDR3 goes from the cysteine to the phenylalanine over 14 residues. Kept here is only the CDR3 DNA, which spans 42 bases and is read in frame from base 1. The data belong to a study of blood T cell repertoires in COVID-19 (dated by TCRdb to the early 2020s). At the level of the whole study: Samples covering the acute and convalescent phases of COVID-19 were provided by collaborators in the United States, Italy and Spain. The prospective study material was composed of cDNA or gDNA derived from T cells, B-cell-depleted T cells, or PBMCs. Deeply sampled blood TCRbeta repertoires from subjects exposed to, actively infected with, or recovered from COVID-19 were included in the dataset. The repertoires were made available in a free public database intended to serve as a resource for research on the immune response to SARS-CoV-2. Samples came from the ongoing ImmuneRACE study (first 160 participants) plus 1,254 subjects from 6 global collaborators. The sample metadata nearly always contained a de-identified subject ID, COVID-19 status, age in years and sex. HLA class I and class II types, where available, came from metadata supplied by the sample provider rather than from assay-based typing.

Whole blood was collected in K2EDTA tubes by collaborating institutions according to the institutions' own protocols. For TCRbeta analysis, collaborators shipped samples in one of three forms: frozen whole blood, isolated PBMCs, or DNA extracted from either of those sample types. The immunoSEQ Assay, a bias-controlled multiplex PCR, was used to amplify TCRbeta CDR3 regions from genomic DNA. The paper's processing steps were these. The number of nucleated cells in each sample was estimated by amplification of reference gene primers within the assay. Sequence reads were collapsed and filtered to measure the absolute abundance of every unique TCRbeta CDR3 rearrangement. Productive Simpson clonality was computed per sample as the square root of Simpson's diversity index over productive rearrangements. Not all clones reach the TCRdb copy of this immuneACCESS table, which keeps in-frame sequences only. Checked studies attribute under half of the gap to unresolved V genes and leave the rest unexplained. V, J and clone size derive from that table, while D and trimming were established from the DNA sequence. The sample contains a few hundred thousand clones, around 85% of them found a single time. Together, the top ten hold roughly 3.4% of the sample.

The paper as a whole reports these results and caveats: How much clinical and demographic metadata was included differed by source and by participant, and the metadata was provided uncurated.

The TCR originated in a woman younger than 30 with acute or convalescent COVID-19. The specimen was peripheral blood. The chain is encoded by TRBV28 joined to TRBJ1-4, with 9 middle bases fitting TRBD1. The CDR3 region reads CASSPGQGNEKLFF. The sequenced DNA: TGTGCCAGCAGTCCGGGACAGGGTAATGAAAAACTGTTTTTT.